The rows below give T cell receptor beta chains drawn from one sample of a study of OX40 agonist ivuxolimab in advanced cancers. Generated by immunoSEQ multiplex PCR, the TCRdb table keeps only in-frame clones and is missing some. The profile shows around 77,000 clones, over 75% of them singletons. The material sequenced was CD4+ or CD8+ T cells sorted from blood, taken in a trial of the OX40 agonist ivuxolimab. The receptors were sampled from an adult with an advanced solid tumor such as melanoma, head and neck, liver or kidney cancer. The conserved cysteine and the conserved F or W are not part of the CDR3 here.

j_call v_call cdr3_aa
TRBJ1-5 TRBV18 ASSPREAGSNQPQH
TRBJ1-2 TRBV5-1 ASSLSGEEGYT
TRBJ1-6 TRBV5-1 ASSFRGTGNSPLH
TRBJ2-7 TRBV7-2 ASSPRQGALEQY
TRBJ1-5 TRBV7-9 ASSLESRNQPQH
TRBJ1-1 TRBV2 ASSTRQSFTEAF
TRBJ1-6 TRBV5-1 ASSSSGTLTNSPLH
TRBJ2-7 TRBV10-3 AISDRVEQY
TRBJ2-3 TRBV5-1 ASSLIAGGYTDTQY
TRBJ2-7 TRBV7-6 ASSPPDRAYEQY
TRBJ2-7 TRBV5-1 ASSAGQRTYEQY
TRBJ2-2 TRBV7-2 ASRLITGGYGELF
TRBJ1-6 TRBV5-6 ASSLVGNNSPLH
TRBJ2-3 TRBV30 AWSVGEVTQY
TRBJ1-2 TRBV6-5 ASSYGGRGYT
TRBJ2-7 TRBV18 ASSPGATYEQY
TRBJ2-2 TRBV5-5 ASSLSGGGGELF
TRBJ2-3 TRBV27 AEGTGSRDTQY
TRBJ2-3 TRBV5-6 ASSFGRNLPDTQY
TRBJ2-3 TRBV11-3 ASSLSGAGGTQY
TRBJ1-4 TRBV11-2 ASSGRQEGKLF
TRBJ2-7 TRBV7-8 ASADRVPYEQY
TRBJ1-2 TRBV5-4 ASSSYPLDYGYT
TRBJ2-1 TRBV18 ASSPRSGERDEQF
TRBJ2-7 TRBV2 ASRLDRVIYEQY
TRBJ1-4 TRBV30 AWNRDSINEKLF
TRBJ1-1 TRBV14 ASSPRGNQNTEAF
TRBJ2-7 TRBV14 ASSQVGRVHEQY
TRBJ1-1 TRBV18 ASSPVQGNTEAF
TRBJ1-6 TRBV27 ASSLARSSYNSPLH
TRBJ2-2 TRBV5-1 ASSVLTSGNTGELF
TRBJ2-1 TRBV14 ASSGFRLAGGDPYNEQF
TRBJ2-6 TRBV9 ASSVRRASGANVLT
TRBJ1-2 TRBV5-8 ASSLYNAAAGGRGYT
TRBJ1-5 TRBV7-2 ASSLGGFSQPQH
TRBJ1-1 TRBV4-1 ASRSPTEGSEAF
TRBJ2-7 TRBV10-3 AISGVSTSSYEQY
TRBJ1-1 TRBV5-4 ASSLTGVEAEAF
TRBJ2-1 TRBV6-5 ASKDRSSYNEQF
TRBJ2-5 TRBV2 ASSLGDRSETQY
TRBJ2-7 TRBV6-5 ASRSGGTGAPALY
TRBJ2-3 TRBV5-1 ASTLAGGRTDTQY
TRBJ1-2 TRBV30 AWSQDRGHGYT
TRBJ1-6 TRBV30 AWRQGLGNSPLH
TRBJ2-7 TRBV5-4 ASSTWLGSSYEQY
TRBJ2-1 TRBV18 ASSPGARSSYNEQF
TRBJ1-2 TRBV25-1 ASRGGGVHYGYT
TRBJ1-2 TRBV6-5 ASSPEPGQGSGYT
TRBJ2-5 TRBV6-6 ASSYGQETQY
TRBJ1-5 TRBV19 ASIESYSNQPQH
TRBJ1-1 TRBV19 ASLSLGRNTEAF
TRBJ2-5 TRBV5-6 ASSLPGGQETQY
TRBJ1-1 TRBV7-2 ASSWDRDTEAF
TRBJ2-3 TRBV7-6 ASSLRGLAGSTDTQY
TRBJ2-5 TRBV19 ASSIRGETQY
TRBJ1-2 TRBV7-2 ASSLDTLSNYGYT
TRBJ2-1 TRBV5-1 ASSLIPGTSGRSSYNEQF
TRBJ2-7 TRBV7-2 ASSSGQVYEQY
TRBJ2-2 TRBV7-9 ASSPGLAMNTGELF
TRBJ2-1 TRBV2 ASSEALRTSPF